Listed here are 9 T cell receptor beta chains from one sample, sequenced in a study of cytotoxic CD8 clonotypes in ibrutinib-treated CLL (dated by TCRdb to about 2021). Receptor amplification or capture employed the immunoSEQ multiplex PCR assay. In its TCRdb copy, this immuneACCESS table keeps in-frame sequences only and misses some clones. Where compared with another copy, unresolved V genes explain less than half of these, and the others have no known cause. In all, the sample holds some 300,000 clones, and 80% of those were seen once. The biggest ten clones account for about 6.7% of the sample. This specimen consisted of PBMCs, obtained before ibrutinib treatment. The receptors shown here come from a human donor with chronic lymphocytic leukemia.

The chain joins TRBV27 to TRBJ2-7; maybe TRBD2 (6 bases). V shed 4 bases and J shed 3 bases, with 13 bases lying between them. The CDR3 has 14 amino acids. CDR1 is MNHEY and CDR2 is SMNVEV in the germline V gene (reference sequence). The CDR3 loop reads CASSYSAGSYEQYF. DNA of the CDR3: TGTGCCAGCAGTTATTCGGCGGGAAGCTACGAGCAGTACTTC.

The J gene is TRBJ2-2, the V gene TRBV30, with 11 bases identical to TRBD1. The CDR3 has 15 residues. CDR1 GTSNPN and CDR2 SVGIG come from the germline V gene (reference sequence). V trimming: 3 bases; J trimming: 8 bases; junction bases outside the gene matches: 8. CDR3 sequence reads: CAWSSGTGGFGELFF. The CDR3 DNA follows: TGTGCCTGGAGCTCCGGGACAGGGGGATTTGGGGAGCTGTTTTTT.

A few counts support this clone. This chain links TRBV5-1 with TRBJ1-2, with D perhaps matching TRBD1 (5 bases). V shed 6 bases and J shed 4 bases, with 13 bases lying between them. Germline V gene sequence: CDR1 SGHRS, CDR2 YFSETQ. The CDR3 consists of 13 residues. The CDR3 DNA is TGCGCCAGCACAGAGGGGCGACGCTATGGCTACACCTTC. Amino acid sequence: CASTEGRRYGYTF.

This chain joins TRBV10-2 and TRBJ2-7; D not resolved. The CDR3 length is 11 residues. V was trimmed by 8 bases and J by 7 bases, leaving 12 bases between them. Germline V gene sequence: CDR1 WSHSY, CDR2 SAAADI. The CDR3 DNA reads TGCGCCAGCTCGAGTGTTAGGGAGCAGTACTTC. This translates into CASSSVREQYF.

The genes are TRBV6-5 and TRBJ2-7; 9 bases line up with TRBD1. CDR3 size: 13 residues. Germline CDR1 and CDR2: MNHEY and SVGAGI. V trimming: 6 bases; J trimming: 3 bases; junction bases outside the gene matches: 3. CDR3 coding DNA: TGTGCCAGCAGCGGGACAGGGTACTACGAGCAGTACTTC. Its protein is CASSGTGYYEQYF.

The CDR3 region has the DNA TGCGCCAGCAGCATCCGGACTAGCGGTAGAACAGATACGCAGTATTTT. It specifies CASSIRTSGRTDTQYF. The V and J genes are TRBV4-3 and TRBJ2-3; 10 nucleotides match TRBD2. Looked up from germline, CDR1 is LGHNA and CDR2 is YSLEER. The CDR3 runs 16 residues. Trimming at V came to 5 bases and at J to 3 bases, leaving 8 bases not matched to a gene.

The rearrangement uses TRBV5-1 and TRBJ2-1; 8 bases match TRBD1. V was clipped by 1 base and J by 7 bases; unmatched bases: 7. The CDR3 consists of 15 residues. Germline CDR1 SGHRS, CDR2 YFSETQ. This CDR3 is CASSLRTGTRNEQFF. The CDR3 nucleotides are TGCGCCAGCAGCTTGAGGACAGGGACTCGGAATGAGCAGTTCTTC.

The gene calls are TRBV6-6 and TRBJ2-3; 7 nucleotides match TRBD2. Germline values: CDR1 MNHNY, CDR2 SVGAGI (reference sequence). The ends lost 0 bases at V and 6 bases at J; junction bases unmatched: 9. CDR3 size: 16 residues. The CDR3 sequence: CASSYSGGVRDDTQYF. CDR3 nucleotides: TGTGCCAGCAGTTACTCGGGGGGGGTCCGCGATGATACGCAGTATTTT.

The rearrangement links TRBV7-9 to TRBJ2-1, with D perhaps assigned TRBD1 or TRBD2 (5 bases each). Looked up from germline, CDR1 is SEHNR and CDR2 is FQNEAQ (reference sequence). Between the trimmed V and J ends, which lost 0 bases and 10 bases, there was a span of 7 bases. This CDR3 has 12 residues. In DNA, the CDR3 is TGTGCCAGCAGCTTAGCTGGGGGAGAGCAGTTCTTC. It specifies CASSLAGGEQFF.